These 28 T cell receptor beta chains were sequenced from one sample in a study of blood T cell repertoires in COVID-19. Generated by immunoSEQ multiplex PCR, the TCRdb table keeps only in-frame clones and is missing some. The sample includes about 230,000 clones, around four fifths of them seen just once. The material sequenced was peripheral blood. Source of these receptors: a woman of 80 years or more with active or convalescent COVID-19.

DNA of the CDR3: TGTGCCAGCAGCGCAGGACATGTTTACACTGAAGCTTTCTTT. Translated, it gives CASSAGHVYTEAFF. The chain employs TRBV7-2 and TRBJ1-1; the D gene is possibly TRBD1 (5 bases). This CDR3 region has 14 residues. CDR1 SGHTA and CDR2 FQGNSA come from the germline V gene. Trimming shortened V by 5 bases and J by 3 bases, and 13 bases separated the two germline ends.

This rearrangement joins TRBV7-2 to TRBJ2-1; TRBD2 matches at 10 bases. After removal of 3 bases from V and 7 bases from J, the junction contained 6 bases not matched to a gene. CDR1 is SGHTA and CDR2 is FQGNSA in the germline V gene. CDR3 size: 15 residues. The CDR3 sequence: CASSFGTSGMNEQFF. The CDR3 DNA sequence: TGTGCCAGCAGCTTTGGCACTAGCGGGATGAATGAGCAGTTCTTC.

The chain uses TRBV28 and TRBJ2-4; 8 nucleotides line up with TRBD2. This CDR3 contains 16 residues. The junction had 9 bases not matched to a gene; V was cut back by 8 bases and J by 0 bases. The germline V gene has CDR1 MDHEN and CDR2 SYDVKM. In nucleotides, the CDR3 is TGTGCCAGCGGTAGCGGGGCTTTACTAGCCAAAAACATTCAGTACTTC. Protein: CASGSGALLAKNIQYF. The variable domain in full, completed from reference TRBV28 and TRBJ2-4, reads DVKVTQSSRYLVKRTGEKVFLECVQDMDHENMFWYRQDPGLGLRLIYFSYDVKMKEKGDIPEGYSVSREKKERFSLILESASTNQTSMYLCASGSGALLAKNIQYFGAGTRLSVL.

This chain connects TRBV6-2 or TRBV6-3 to TRBJ1-4; unclear D gene. V lost 6 bases, J lost 11 bases, and 19 bases lay in between. The CDR3 loop spans 14 amino acids. Per the germline V gene, CDR1 is MNHEY and CDR2 is SVGEGT. Here the CDR3 reads CASSPGSGRRKLFF. The CDR3 DNA sequence: TGTGCCAGCAGCCCAGGATCAGGACGGAGGAAACTGTTTTTT.

The chain uses TRBV6-4 and TRBJ2-3; 9 nucleotides line up with TRBD1. J lost 6 bases, V lost 7 bases, and 17 bases had no gene match. Germline V lookup: CDR1 MRHNA, CDR2 SNTAGT. The CDR3 is 17 amino acids. CDR3 DNA sequence: TGTGCCAGCAATACGAGGACCGGGACAGGGAGGAATGATACGCAGTATTTT. Its translation is CASNTRTGTGRNDTQYF.

The chain uses TRBV7-6 and TRBJ2-1; 9 bases agree with TRBD1. The CDR3 is made up of 21 amino acids. V lost 5 bases to trimming and J lost 7 bases; unmatched junction nucleotides: 27. Germline-derived CDR1 and CDR2 are SGHVS and FNYEAQ. For the CDR3, the DNA is TGTGCCAGCAGCCCCCTGTCACCCTTTGAGCCGAGGGGGACAGGGAATAATGAGCAGTTCTTC. Its translation: CASSPLSPFEPRGTGNNEQFF.

The chain links TRBV5-1 to TRBJ2-7; 8 nucleotides align to TRBD1. J was trimmed by 2 bases and V by 3 bases; bases with no gene match: 4. CDR3 length equals 14 residues. Germline V gives CDR1 SGHRS, CDR2 YFSETQ. The CDR3 is CASSYGQGTYEQYF. The CDR3 nucleotides are TGCGCCAGCAGCTACGGACAGGGTACCTACGAGCAGTACTTC.

The chain carries TRBV28 and TRBJ2-7; 10 bases match TRBD1. The CDR3 loop spans 14 amino acids. J lost 6 bases, V lost 7 bases, and 9 bases had no gene match. The germline V gene encodes CDR1 MDHEN and CDR2 SYDVKM. Here the CDR3 reads CASTLTGGLTEQYF. DNA for the CDR3: TGTGCCAGCACCTTGACAGGGGGCTTGACCGAGCAGTACTTC. Supplemented by reference TRBV28 and TRBJ2-7, the full variable domain reads DVKVTQSSRYLVKRTGEKVFLECVQDMDHENMFWYRQDPGLGLRLIYFSYDVKMKEKGDIPEGYSVSREKKERFSLILESASTNQTSMYLCASTLTGGLTEQYFGPGTRLTVT.

This clone was found once. This rearrangement joins TRBV7-2 to TRBJ1-1; the D is unclear. Deletions cut 4 bases from V and 4 bases from J, with 16 bases between. Per germline, CDR1 SGHTA and CDR2 FQGNSA. The CDR3 spans 15 residues. The CDR3 sequence: CASSSIGSSGTEAFF. The CDR3 nucleotides read TGTGCCAGCAGCTCCATTGGGAGTTCGGGCACTGAAGCTTTCTTT. The whole variable domain, remainder taken from reference TRBV7-2 and TRBJ1-1, is GAGVSQSPSNKVTEKGKDVELRCDPISGHTALYWYRQSLGQGLEFLIYFQGNSAPDKSGLPSDRFSAERTGGSVSTLTIQRTQQEDSAVYLCASSSIGSSGTEAFFGQGTRLTVV.

The V and J genes are TRBV7-2 and TRBJ2-2; 8 bases are a match to TRBD2. Trimming at V came to 5 bases and at J to 7 bases, leaving 12 bases not matched to a gene. In germline, CDR1 is SGHTA, CDR2 FQGNSA. CDR3 length: 16 amino acids. CDR3 bases: TGTGCCAGCAGCCCCAGACGGGGGGGCCGCGGCGGGGAGCTGTTTTTT. Amino acids: CASSPRRGGRGGELFF.

The chain carries TRBV28 and TRBJ1-5, with D possibly matching TRBD1 (6 bases). V was cut by 6 bases and J by 1 base, with 13 bases left in between. CDR1 is MDHEN and CDR2 is SYDVKM in the germline V gene. The CDR3 spans 15 residues. Here the CDR3 reads CASSYRALSNQPQHF. As DNA, the CDR3 is TGTGCCAGCAGCTACAGGGCTTTAAGCAATCAGCCCCAGCATTTT.

This clone was seen just once. The chain uses TRBV5-1 and TRBJ2-3, with 10 bases fitting TRBD2. The J segment lost 0 bases and the V segment lost 2 bases, leaving 3 bases of the junction unmatched. CDR3 length: 16 amino acids. Germline CDR1 and CDR2: SGHRS and YFSETQ. The CDR3 loop reads CASSFGLAESTDTQYF. The CDR3 nucleotides read TGCGCCAGCAGCTTTGGACTAGCGGAAAGCACAGATACGCAGTATTTT.

The genes are TRBV6-4 and TRBJ2-3, with 7 nucleotides matching TRBD2. Trimming removed 4 bases from V and 7 bases from J; junction bases left unmatched: 8. The CDR3 is 14 amino acids. Looked up from germline, CDR1 is MRHNA and CDR2 is SNTAGT. For the CDR3, the DNA is TGTGCCAGCAGTGTAGCGGGTGGCGAAAATACGCAGTATTTT. It yields the protein CASSVAGGENTQYF.

The chain links TRBV10-3 to TRBJ2-2; D ambiguous. This CDR3 spans 13 amino acids. The germline CDR1 and CDR2 sequences are ENHRY and SYGVKD. Trimming pared 10 bases from V and 2 bases from J, leaving 11 bases between. The CDR3 DNA sequence: TGTGCCACCACGTCCACTAACACCGGGGAGCTGTTTTTT. Amino acid sequence: CATTSTNTGELFF.

V gene TRBV15 combines with J gene TRBJ2-3; perhaps TRBD2 as D (5 bases). Germline lookup yields CDR1 LNHNV and CDR2 YYDKDF (reference sequence). CDR3 length equals 14 residues. V was pared by 0 bases and J by 6 bases, with 10 bases between. Here the CDR3 reads CATSRDGRGDTQYF. CDR3 DNA: TGTGCCACCAGCAGAGATGGGAGAGGGGATACGCAGTATTTT.

This chain uses TRBV6-2 or TRBV6-3 with TRBJ2-4; 7 bases fit TRBD2. Trimming removed 5 bases from V and 0 bases from J; junction bases left unmatched: 4. CDR3 length: 15 amino acids. Looked up from germline, CDR1 is MNHEY and CDR2 is SVGEGT. The CDR3 sequence is CASSSGALAKNIQYF. The CDR3 DNA sequence: TGTGCCAGCAGTAGCGGGGCGCTAGCCAAAAACATTCAGTACTTC.

This clone came up once. The J gene is TRBJ2-2, the V gene TRBV24-1; D uncertain. The CDR3 is 17 amino acids. The ends were cut back, 2 bases at V and 1 base at J, with 13 bases in the middle. The germline CDR1 and CDR2 sequences are KGHDR and SFDVKD. In DNA form, the CDR3 reads TGTGCCACCAGTGATTCAGGTAAAGGCCTGAACACCGGGGAGCTGTTTTTT. It encodes CATSDSGKGLNTGELFF.

V and J are TRBV6-1 and TRBJ2-7, with D possibly being TRBD1 (5 bases). The CDR3 is made up of 13 amino acids. V shed 2 bases and J shed 3 bases, with 8 bases lying between them. CDR1 MNHNS and CDR2 SASEGT come from the germline V gene. CDR3 nucleotides: TGTGCCAGCAGTGAATTTACAGGCTACGAGCAGTACTTC. Residues: CASSEFTGYEQYF.

The CDR3, as DNA: TGTGCCAGCAGTGTAACAGGGGGGACTAGCAATCAGCCCCAGCATTTT. This translates into CASSVTGGTSNQPQHF. V gene TRBV6-2 or TRBV6-3 combines with J gene TRBJ1-5, with TRBD1 matching over 8 bases. The CDR3 covers 16 residues. The ends lost 5 bases at V and 0 bases at J; junction bases unmatched: 6. Germline assignment: CDR1 MNHEY and CDR2 SVGEGT.

The genes are TRBV27 and TRBJ2-7, with TRBD1 as a possible D gene (6 bases). Germline CDR1 and CDR2: MNHEY and SMNVEV (reference sequence). Trimming removed 3 bases at V and 5 bases at J, with 20 bases between. This CDR3 is 16 amino acids long. CDR3 sequence reads: CASSFDRTAIWDEQYF. The CDR3 bases are TGTGCCAGCAGTTTTGACAGGACAGCCATTTGGGACGAGCAGTACTTC.

This chain uses TRBV5-1 with TRBJ2-4; a possible D gene is TRBD1 (5 bases). The CDR3 extends over 16 amino acids. V lost 5 bases and J lost 3, with 18 bases in between. The germline gives CDR1 SGHRS, CDR2 YFSETQ. CDR3 sequence: CASSQGPTGGKNIQYF. For the CDR3, the DNA is TGCGCCAGCAGTCAGGGCCCAACGGGTGGCAAAAACATTCAGTACTTC. Drawing the rest from reference TRBV5-1 and TRBJ2-4, the complete variable domain is KAGVTQTPRYLIKTRGQQVTLSCSPISGHRSVSWYQQTPGQGLQFLFEYFSETQRNKGNFPGRFSGRQFSNSRSEMNVSTLELGDSALYLCASSQGPTGGKNIQYFGAGTRLSVL.

V is TRBV9 and J is TRBJ2-7; 7 positions match TRBD2. CDR3 length equals 14 residues. Germline CDR1 reads SGDLS; CDR2 reads YYNGEE. Unmatched junction bases numbered 13, after V lost 7 bases and J lost 6 bases. CDR3 in amino acids: CASPLTSSFREQYF. CDR3 DNA: TGTGCCAGCCCCCTGACTAGCTCTTTTCGCGAGCAGTACTTC.

The rearrangement links TRBV6-5 to TRBJ1-2; D is unclear. The CDR3 has 15 amino acids. The germline V gene encodes CDR1 MNHEY and CDR2 SVGAGI. V lost 7 bases, J lost 4 bases, and 19 bases lay in between. The CDR3 reads CASTRGGGSGYGYTF. DNA of the CDR3: TGTGCCAGCACCAGAGGAGGCGGTTCGGGCTATGGCTACACCTTC.

CDR3 sequence (DNA): TGTGCCAGCAGTCCGATTAGGACAGGGTCCCGTTCACCCCTCCACTTT. Its translation: CASSPIRTGSRSPLHF. This chain connects TRBV27 to TRBJ1-6; 8 bases line up with TRBD1. With V trimmed by 5 bases and J by 9 bases, 12 bases remained unmatched. The CDR3 sequence is 16 residues long. From germline, CDR1 is MNHEY and CDR2 SMNVEV (reference sequence).

The V gene is TRBV5-1, the J gene TRBJ2-5, with a possible D match to TRBD2 (5 bases). This CDR3 is built from 14 residues. Looked up from germline, CDR1 is SGHRS and CDR2 is YFSETQ. V was trimmed by 1 base and J by 3 bases, leaving 10 bases between them. The CDR3 here is CASSLTGTEETQYF. DNA of the CDR3: TGCGCCAGCAGCTTGACGGGAACCGAAGAGACCCAGTACTTC.

The V gene is TRBV9, the J gene TRBJ1-1; D unclear. V lost 3 bases and J lost 2, with 20 bases in between. Germline V gene lookup returns CDR1 SGDLS and CDR2 YYNGEE. This CDR3 is built from 17 residues. The CDR3, as DNA: TGTGCCAGCAGCGCCACTTTAGGAGGGAGGAGCAACACTGAAGCTTTCTTT. Its translation is CASSATLGGRSNTEAFF.

This clone was observed a handful of times. The J gene is TRBJ2-7, the V gene TRBV2, with D maybe TRBD1 (6 bases). Germline V gene sequence: CDR1 SNHLY, CDR2 FYNNEI. V was shortened by 6 bases and J by 2 bases, with 11 bases between the two germline ends. The CDR3 extends over 13 amino acids. The CDR3 DNA sequence: TGTGCCAGCAGCAACGGACAGACCTACGAGCAGTACTTC. It codes for CASSNGQTYEQYF.

This chain connects TRBV6-6 to TRBJ1-3, with unresolved D. V gave up 0 bases and J gave up 2 bases, with 8 bases separating them. Germline values: CDR1 MNHNY, CDR2 SVGAGI (reference sequence). There are 15 residues in the CDR3. DNA of the CDR3: TGTGCCAGCAGTTACTCCCCCAGGACTGGAAACACCATATATTTT. Residues: CASSYSPRTGNTIYF.